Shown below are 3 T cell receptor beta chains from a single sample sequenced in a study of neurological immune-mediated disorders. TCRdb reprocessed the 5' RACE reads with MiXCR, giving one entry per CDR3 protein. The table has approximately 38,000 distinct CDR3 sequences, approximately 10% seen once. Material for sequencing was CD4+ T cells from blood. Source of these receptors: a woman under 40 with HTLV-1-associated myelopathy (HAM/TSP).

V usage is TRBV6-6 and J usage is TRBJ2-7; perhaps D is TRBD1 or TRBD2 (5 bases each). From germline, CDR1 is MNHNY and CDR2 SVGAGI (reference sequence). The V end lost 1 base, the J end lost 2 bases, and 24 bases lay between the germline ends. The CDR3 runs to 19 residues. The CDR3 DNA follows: TGTGCCAGCAGTTACTTGACGGTCGAGGACGGGGCGGCGACCTACGAGCAGTACTTC. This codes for CASSYLTVEDGAATYEQYF.

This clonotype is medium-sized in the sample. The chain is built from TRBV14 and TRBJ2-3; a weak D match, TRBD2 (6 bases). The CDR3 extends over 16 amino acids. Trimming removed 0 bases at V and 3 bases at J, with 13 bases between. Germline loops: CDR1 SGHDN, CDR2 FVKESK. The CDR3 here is CASSQERGIRTDTQYF. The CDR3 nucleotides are TGTGCCAGCAGCCAAGAGCGGGGAATTAGGACAGATACGCAGTATTTT.

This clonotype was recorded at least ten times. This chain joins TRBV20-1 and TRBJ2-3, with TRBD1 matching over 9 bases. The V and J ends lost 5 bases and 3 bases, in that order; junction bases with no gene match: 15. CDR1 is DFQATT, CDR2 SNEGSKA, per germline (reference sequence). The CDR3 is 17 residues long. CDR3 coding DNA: TGCAGTGCTTCGTTCCGACCTAGGGACAGGGCAACAGATACGCAGTATTTT. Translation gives CSASFRPRDRATDTQYF.